This TCR beta chain was sequenced for a study of blood T cell repertoires in COVID-19. Per germline, CDR1 LNHNV and CDR2 YYDKDF (reference sequence). This CDR3 is 14 amino acids long. The V end was cut by 3 bases, the J end by 6 bases, with 12 bases between. TCRdb's copy holds only in-frame clones and misses some; the assay was immunoSEQ multiplex PCR. The table has about 240,000 clones, around 84% seen once; the top ten hold 5.5% to 7.5%. The chain couples TRBV15 to TRBJ1-5, with a possible D match to TRBD1 (6 bases). Source material: peripheral blood. This clonotype was obtained from a woman in her seventies with active or convalescent COVID-19. Written as DNA, the CDR3 is TGTGCCACCAGCAGTACAGGGAAGGGTCAGCCCCAGCATTTT. Encoded protein: CATSSTGKGQPQHF.